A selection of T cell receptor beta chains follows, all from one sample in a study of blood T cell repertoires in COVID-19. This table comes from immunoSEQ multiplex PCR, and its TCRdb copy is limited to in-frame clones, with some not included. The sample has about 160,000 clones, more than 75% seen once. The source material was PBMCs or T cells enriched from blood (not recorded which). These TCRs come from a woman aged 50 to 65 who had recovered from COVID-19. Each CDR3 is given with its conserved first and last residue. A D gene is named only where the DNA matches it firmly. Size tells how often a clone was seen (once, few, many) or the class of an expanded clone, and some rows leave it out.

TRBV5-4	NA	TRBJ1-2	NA	TGTGCCAGCAGCGTAGCTACTAACTATGGCTACACCTTC	CASSVATNYGYTF
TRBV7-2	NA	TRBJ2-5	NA	TGTGCCAGCAGCCTTACCTCGGGCAGGGTAAGAGAGACCCAGTACTTC	CASSLTSGRVRETQYF
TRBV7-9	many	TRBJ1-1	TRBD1	TGTGCCAGCAGCCAGAACAGGGGGCTGAACACTGAAGCTTTCTTT	CASSQNRGLNTEAFF
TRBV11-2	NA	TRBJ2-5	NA	TGTGCCAGCAGCTTAGATCCCAGTGGTAGCGGACGAATAAAAGAGACCCAGTACTTC	CASSLDPSGSGRIKETQYF
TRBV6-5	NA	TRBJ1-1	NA	TGTGCCAGCATCCCCCGGGGGGCTGAAGCTTTCTTT	CASIPRGAEAFF
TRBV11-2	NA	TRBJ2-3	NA	TGTGCCAGCAGCTTTTTCTATACAGATACGCAGTATTTT	CASSFFYTDTQYF
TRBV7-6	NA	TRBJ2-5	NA	TGTGCCAGCAGCTTAGCAGGGGAGGTATCCGAGACCCAGTACTTC	CASSLAGEVSETQYF
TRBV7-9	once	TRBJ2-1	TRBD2	TGTGCCAGCAGCCAGGGACTAGCGGGGTACAATGAGCAGTTCTTC	CASSQGLAGYNEQFF
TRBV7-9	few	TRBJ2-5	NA	TGTGCCAGCAGTCCGGGGGAACAAGAGACCCAGTACTTC	CASSPGEQETQYF
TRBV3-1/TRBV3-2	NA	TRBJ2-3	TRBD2	TGTGCCAGCAGCCAGGTTAGCGGGGAATTCACAGATACGCAGTATTTT	CASSQVSGEFTDTQYF
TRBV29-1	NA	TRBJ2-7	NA	TGCAGCGTTCAACGTAGCCTCTCGATGGACGAGCAGTACTTC	CSVQRSLSMDEQYF
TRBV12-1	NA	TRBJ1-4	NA	TGTGCCAGCAGTCCAACGACCGGGGGAGCAACTAATGAAAAACTGTTTTTT	CASSPTTGGATNEKLFF
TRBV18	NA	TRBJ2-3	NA	TGTGCCAGCTCACCAGGGGGGACCACAGATACGCAGTATTTT	CASSPGGTTDTQYF
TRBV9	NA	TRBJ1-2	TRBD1	TGTGCCAGCAGCTTCCAGGGGGCTAACTATGGCTACACCTTC	CASSFQGANYGYTF
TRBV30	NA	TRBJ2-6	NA	TGTGCCTGGATAGACTACTCCGGGGCCAACGTCCTGACTTTC	CAWIDYSGANVLTF
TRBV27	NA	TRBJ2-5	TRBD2	TGTGCCAGCAGTCCCCCAGGGCGGGGGGCCATACAAGAGACCCAGTACTTC	CASSPPGRGAIQETQYF
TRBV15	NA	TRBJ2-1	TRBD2	TGTGCCACCAGCAGAGAGCGAGCGGGGGGGCGGAATGAGCAGTTCTTC	CATSRERAGGRNEQFF
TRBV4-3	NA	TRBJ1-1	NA	TGCGCCAGCAGCCAAGATTCGGCGGTGGGGAACACTGAAGCTTTCTTT	CASSQDSAVGNTEAFF
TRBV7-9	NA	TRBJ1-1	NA	TGTGCCAGCAGCTCCCTGACTGGAGCTTTCTTT	CASSSLTGAFF
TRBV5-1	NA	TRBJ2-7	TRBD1	TGCGCCAGCAGCTTGGACAGGGGGTTGGGGGAGCAGTACTTC	CASSLDRGLGEQYF
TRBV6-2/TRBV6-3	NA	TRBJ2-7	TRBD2	TGTGCCAGCAGTTACTCCGGGGGGGAGCAGTACTTC	CASSYSGGEQYF
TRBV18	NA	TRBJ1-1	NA	TGTGCCAGCTCACCCGACCTTACAGGGTACACTGAAGCTTTCTTT	CASSPDLTGYTEAFF